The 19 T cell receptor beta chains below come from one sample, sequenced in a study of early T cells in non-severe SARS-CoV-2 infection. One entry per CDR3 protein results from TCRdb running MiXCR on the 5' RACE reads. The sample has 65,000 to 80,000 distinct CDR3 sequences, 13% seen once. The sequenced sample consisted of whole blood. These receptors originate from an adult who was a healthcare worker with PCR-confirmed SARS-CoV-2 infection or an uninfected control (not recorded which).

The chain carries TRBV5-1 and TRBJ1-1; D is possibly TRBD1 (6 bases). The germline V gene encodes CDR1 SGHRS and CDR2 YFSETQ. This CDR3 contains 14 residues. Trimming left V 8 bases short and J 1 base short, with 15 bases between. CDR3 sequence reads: CASKNTGRNTEAFF. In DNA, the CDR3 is TGCGCCAGTAAGAACACAGGGAGGAACACTGAAGCTTTCTTT. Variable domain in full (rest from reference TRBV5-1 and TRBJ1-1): KAGVTQTPRYLIKTRGQQVTLSCSPISGHRSVSWYQQTPGQGLQFLFEYFSETQRNKGNFPGRFSGRQFSNSRSEMNVSTLELGDSALYLCASKNTGRNTEAFFGQGTRLTVV.

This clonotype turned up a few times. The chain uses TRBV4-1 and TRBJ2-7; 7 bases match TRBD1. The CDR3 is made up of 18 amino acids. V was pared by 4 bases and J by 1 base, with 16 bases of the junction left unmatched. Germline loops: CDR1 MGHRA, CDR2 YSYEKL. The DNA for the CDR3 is TGCGCCAGCAGCCTTCGTGACTCTCGGACAGGACTTTCCTACGAGCAGTACTTC. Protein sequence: CASSLRDSRTGLSYEQYF.

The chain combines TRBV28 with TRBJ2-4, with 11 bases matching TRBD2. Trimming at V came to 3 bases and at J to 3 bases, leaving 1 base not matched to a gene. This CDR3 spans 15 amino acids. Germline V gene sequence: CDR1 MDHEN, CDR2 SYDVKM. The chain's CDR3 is CASSFTSGSKNIQYF. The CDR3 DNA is TGTGCCAGCAGTTTCACTAGCGGGAGCAAAAACATTCAGTACTTC.

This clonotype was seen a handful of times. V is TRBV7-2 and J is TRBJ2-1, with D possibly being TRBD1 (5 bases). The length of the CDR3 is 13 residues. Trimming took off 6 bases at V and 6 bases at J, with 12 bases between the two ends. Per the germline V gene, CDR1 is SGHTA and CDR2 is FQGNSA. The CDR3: CASRFTGINEQFF. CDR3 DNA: TGTGCCAGCAGATTTACAGGTATCAATGAGCAGTTCTTC.

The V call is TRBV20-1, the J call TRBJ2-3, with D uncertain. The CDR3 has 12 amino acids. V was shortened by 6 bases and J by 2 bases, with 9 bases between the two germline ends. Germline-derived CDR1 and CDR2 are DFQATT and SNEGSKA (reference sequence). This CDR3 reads CSAVGNTDTQYF. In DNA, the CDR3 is TGCAGTGCAGTTGGGAACACAGATACGCAGTATTTT.

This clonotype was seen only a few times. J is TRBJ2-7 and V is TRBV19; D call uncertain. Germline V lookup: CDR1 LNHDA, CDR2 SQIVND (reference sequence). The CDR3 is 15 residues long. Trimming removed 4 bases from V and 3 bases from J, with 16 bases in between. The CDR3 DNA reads TGTGCCAGTAGTACAGGCCCCCCAACGATCTACGAGCAGTACTTC. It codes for CASSTGPPTIYEQYF.

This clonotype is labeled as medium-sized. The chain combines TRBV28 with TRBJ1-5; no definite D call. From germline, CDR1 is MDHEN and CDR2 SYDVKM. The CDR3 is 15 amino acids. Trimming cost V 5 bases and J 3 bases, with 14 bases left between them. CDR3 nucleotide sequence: TGTGCCAGCAGTGGGATCCCAAGCGACAATCAGCCCCAGCATTTT. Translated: CASSGIPSDNQPQHF.

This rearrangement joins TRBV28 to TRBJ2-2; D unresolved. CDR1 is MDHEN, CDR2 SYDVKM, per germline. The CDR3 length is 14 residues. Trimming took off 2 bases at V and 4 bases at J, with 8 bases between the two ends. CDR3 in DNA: TGTGCCAGCAGTTTACCTTACAGCACCGGGGAGCTGTTTTTT. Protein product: CASSLPYSTGELFF.

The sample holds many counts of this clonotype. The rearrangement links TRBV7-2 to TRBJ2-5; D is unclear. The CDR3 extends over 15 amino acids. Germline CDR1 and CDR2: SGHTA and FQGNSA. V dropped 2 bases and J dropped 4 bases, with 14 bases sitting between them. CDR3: CASSLLQSGRETQYF. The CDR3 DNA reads TGTGCCAGCAGCTTACTACAATCTGGGCGAGAGACCCAGTACTTC.

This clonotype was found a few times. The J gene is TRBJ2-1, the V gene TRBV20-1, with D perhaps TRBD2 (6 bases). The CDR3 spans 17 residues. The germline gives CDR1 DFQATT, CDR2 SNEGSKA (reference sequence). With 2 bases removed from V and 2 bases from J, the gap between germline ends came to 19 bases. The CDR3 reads CSARRPDGGETYNEQFF. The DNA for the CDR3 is TGCAGTGCTAGAAGACCCGATGGCGGGGAGACCTACAATGAGCAGTTCTTC.

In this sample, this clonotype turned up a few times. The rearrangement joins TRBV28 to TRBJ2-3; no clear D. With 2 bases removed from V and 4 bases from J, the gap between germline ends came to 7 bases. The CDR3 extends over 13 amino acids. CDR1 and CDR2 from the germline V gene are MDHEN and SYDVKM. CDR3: CASSLQAPDTQYF. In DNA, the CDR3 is TGTGCCAGCAGTTTACAGGCCCCAGATACGCAGTATTTT.

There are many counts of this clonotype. CDR3 DNA: TGCAGCGGGACTAGCGGGGGGACCGGGGAGCTGTTTTTT. Translated: CSGTSGGTGELFF. This sequence joins TRBV29-1 and TRBJ2-2; 14 bases match TRBD2. This CDR3 has 13 residues. From germline, CDR1 is SQVTM and CDR2 ANQGSEA. After removal of 7 bases from V and 5 bases from J, the junction contained 0 bases not matched to a gene.

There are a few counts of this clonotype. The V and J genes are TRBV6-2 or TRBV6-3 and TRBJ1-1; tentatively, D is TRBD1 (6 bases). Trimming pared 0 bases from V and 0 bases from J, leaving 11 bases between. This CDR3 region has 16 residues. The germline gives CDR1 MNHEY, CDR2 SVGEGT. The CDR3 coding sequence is TGTGCCAGCAGTTACTCCCAGGGGTCCATGAACACTGAAGCTTTCTTT. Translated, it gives CASSYSQGSMNTEAFF.

The CDR3 spells CASSLFIGTSGSANEQFF. In DNA form, the CDR3 reads TGTGCCAGCAGCTTATTTATCGGGACTAGCGGGAGCGCCAATGAGCAGTTCTTC. The chain employs TRBV7-3 and TRBJ2-1, with 14 bases fitting TRBD2. The CDR3 has 18 amino acids. Looked up from germline, CDR1 is SGHTA and CDR2 is FQGTGA. The J segment lost 6 bases and the V segment lost 2 bases, leaving 9 bases of the junction unmatched.

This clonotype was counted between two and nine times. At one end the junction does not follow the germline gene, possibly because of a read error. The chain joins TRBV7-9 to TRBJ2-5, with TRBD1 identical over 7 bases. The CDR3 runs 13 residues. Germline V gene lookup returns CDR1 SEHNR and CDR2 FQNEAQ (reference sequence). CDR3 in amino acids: CASSLTKQRQGSF. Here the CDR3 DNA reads TGTGCCAGCAGCTTAACTAAACAACGACAGGGATCGTTC.

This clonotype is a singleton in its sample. The CDR3 sequence: CAISEYGLGAEAFF. CDR3 nucleotide sequence: TGTGCCATCAGTGAGTACGGGTTAGGGGCTGAAGCTTTCTTT. The J gene is TRBJ1-1, the V gene TRBV10-3; D might be TRBD1 (5 bases). The CDR3 has 14 residues. The V end was cut by 1 base, the J end by 6 bases, with 12 bases between. Germline V gene data show CDR1 as ENHRY and CDR2 as SYGVKD.

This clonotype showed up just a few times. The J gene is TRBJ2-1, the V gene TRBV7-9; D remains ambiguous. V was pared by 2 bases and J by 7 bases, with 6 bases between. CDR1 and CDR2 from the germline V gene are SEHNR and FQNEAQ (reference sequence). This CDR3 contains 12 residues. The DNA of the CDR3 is TGTGCCAGCAGCTTACCTAGGAATGAGCAGTTCTTC. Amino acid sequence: CASSLPRNEQFF.

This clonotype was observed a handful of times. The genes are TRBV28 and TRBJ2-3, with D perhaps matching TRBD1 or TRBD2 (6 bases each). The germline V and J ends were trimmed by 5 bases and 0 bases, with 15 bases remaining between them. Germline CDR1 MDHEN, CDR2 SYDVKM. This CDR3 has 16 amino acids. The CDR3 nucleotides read TGTGCCAGCAGTCCTGGGGGGCTAACAAGCACAGATACGCAGTATTTT. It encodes CASSPGGLTSTDTQYF. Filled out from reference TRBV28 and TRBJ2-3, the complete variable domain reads DVKVTQSSRYLVKRTGEKVFLECVQDMDHENMFWYRQDPGLGLRLIYFSYDVKMKEKGDIPEGYSVSREKKERFSLILESASTNQTSMYLCASSPGGLTSTDTQYFGPGTRLTVL.

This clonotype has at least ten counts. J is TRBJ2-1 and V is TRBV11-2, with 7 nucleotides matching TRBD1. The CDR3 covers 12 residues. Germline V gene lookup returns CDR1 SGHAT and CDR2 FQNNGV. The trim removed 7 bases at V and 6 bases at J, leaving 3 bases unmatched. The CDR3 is CASTRQGNEQFF. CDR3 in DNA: TGTGCCAGCACGCGACAGGGCAATGAGCAGTTCTTC.